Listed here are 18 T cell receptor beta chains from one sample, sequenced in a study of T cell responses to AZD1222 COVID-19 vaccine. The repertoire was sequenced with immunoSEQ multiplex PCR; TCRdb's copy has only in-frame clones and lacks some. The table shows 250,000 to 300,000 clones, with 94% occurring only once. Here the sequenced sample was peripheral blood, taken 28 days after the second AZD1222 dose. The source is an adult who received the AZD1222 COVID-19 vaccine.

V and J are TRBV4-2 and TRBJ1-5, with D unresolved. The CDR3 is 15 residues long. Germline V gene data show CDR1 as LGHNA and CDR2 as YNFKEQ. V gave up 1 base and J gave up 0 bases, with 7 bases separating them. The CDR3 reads CASSQARVSNQPQHF. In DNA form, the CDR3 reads TGTGCCAGCAGCCAAGCCCGAGTTAGCAATCAGCCCCAGCATTTT.

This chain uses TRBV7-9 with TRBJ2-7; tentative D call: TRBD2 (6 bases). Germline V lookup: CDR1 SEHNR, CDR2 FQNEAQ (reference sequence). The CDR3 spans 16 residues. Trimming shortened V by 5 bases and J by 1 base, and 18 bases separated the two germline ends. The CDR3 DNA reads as TGTGCCAGCAGCCCTCAACTGGCCCTAGCGTCCTACGAGCAGTACTTC. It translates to CASSPQLALASYEQYF.

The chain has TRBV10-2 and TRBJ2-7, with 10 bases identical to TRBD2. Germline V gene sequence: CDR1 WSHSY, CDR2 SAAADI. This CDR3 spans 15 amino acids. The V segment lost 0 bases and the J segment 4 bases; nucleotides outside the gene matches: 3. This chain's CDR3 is CASSESASGSYEQYF. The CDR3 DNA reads TGCGCCAGCAGTGAGTCTGCTAGCGGGAGTTACGAGCAGTACTTC.

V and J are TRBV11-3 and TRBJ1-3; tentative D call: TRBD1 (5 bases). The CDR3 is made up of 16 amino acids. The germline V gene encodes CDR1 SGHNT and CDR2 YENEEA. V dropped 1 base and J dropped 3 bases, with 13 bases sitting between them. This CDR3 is CASSLVAGAIGNTIYF. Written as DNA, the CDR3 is TGTGCCAGCAGCTTAGTGGCTGGGGCCATTGGAAACACCATATATTTT.

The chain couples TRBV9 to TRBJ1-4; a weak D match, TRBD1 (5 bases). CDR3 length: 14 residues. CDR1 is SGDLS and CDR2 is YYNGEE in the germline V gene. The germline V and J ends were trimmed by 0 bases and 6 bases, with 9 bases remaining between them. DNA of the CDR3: TGTGCCAGCAGCGTAGGACCGGGGGATGAAAAACTGTTTTTT. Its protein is CASSVGPGDEKLFF.

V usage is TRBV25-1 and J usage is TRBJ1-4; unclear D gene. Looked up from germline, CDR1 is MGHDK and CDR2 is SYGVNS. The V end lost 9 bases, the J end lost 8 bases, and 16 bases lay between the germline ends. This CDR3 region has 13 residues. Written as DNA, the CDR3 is TGTGCCAGTCACGGCCATCGGCAAGAAAAACTGTTTTTT. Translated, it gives CASHGHRQEKLFF.

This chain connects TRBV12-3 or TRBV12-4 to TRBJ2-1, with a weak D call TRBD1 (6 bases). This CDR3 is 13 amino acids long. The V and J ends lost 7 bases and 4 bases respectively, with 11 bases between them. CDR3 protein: CASTSDRYNEQFF. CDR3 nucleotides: TGTGCCAGCACCTCCGACAGGTACAATGAGCAGTTCTTC.

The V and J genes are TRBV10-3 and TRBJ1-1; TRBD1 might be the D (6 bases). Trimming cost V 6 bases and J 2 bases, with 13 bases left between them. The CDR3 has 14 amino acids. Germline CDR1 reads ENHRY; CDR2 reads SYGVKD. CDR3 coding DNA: TGTGCCATCAGCAGGGACACCTTTAACACTGAAGCTTTCTTT. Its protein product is CAISRDTFNTEAFF.

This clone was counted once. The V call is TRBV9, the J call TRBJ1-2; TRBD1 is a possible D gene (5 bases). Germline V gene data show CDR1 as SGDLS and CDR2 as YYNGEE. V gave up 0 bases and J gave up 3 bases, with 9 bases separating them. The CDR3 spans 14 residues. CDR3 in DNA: TGTGCCAGCAGCGTAGCAGAACAGGACTATGGCTACACCTTC. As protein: CASSVAEQDYGYTF.

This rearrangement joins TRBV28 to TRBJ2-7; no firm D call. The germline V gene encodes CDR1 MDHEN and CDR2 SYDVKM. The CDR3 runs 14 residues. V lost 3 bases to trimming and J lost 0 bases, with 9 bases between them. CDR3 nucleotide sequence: TGTGCCAGCAGTTTGGGGTGGAGCTCCTACGAGCAGTACTTC. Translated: CASSLGWSSYEQYF.

The CDR3 DNA reads as TGTGCCAGCAGCTTGGGGACAGTCCAAGAGACCCAGTACTTC. The encoded protein is CASSLGTVQETQYF. The V gene is TRBV5-6, the J gene TRBJ2-5, with D tentatively TRBD1 (6 bases). With 0 bases removed from V and 1 base from J, the gap between germline ends came to 7 bases. Germline V lookup: CDR1 SGHDT, CDR2 YYEEEE. The CDR3 length is 14 residues.

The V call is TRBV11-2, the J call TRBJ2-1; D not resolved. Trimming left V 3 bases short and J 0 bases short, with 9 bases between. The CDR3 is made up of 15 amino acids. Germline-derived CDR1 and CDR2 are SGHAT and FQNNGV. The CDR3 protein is CASSFLPSSYNEQFF. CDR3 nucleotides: TGTGCCAGCAGCTTTTTGCCGAGCTCCTACAATGAGCAGTTCTTC.

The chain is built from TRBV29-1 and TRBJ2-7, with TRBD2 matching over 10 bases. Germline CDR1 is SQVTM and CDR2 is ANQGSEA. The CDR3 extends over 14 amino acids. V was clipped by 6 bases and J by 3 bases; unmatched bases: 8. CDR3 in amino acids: CSVGVLAGNYEQYF. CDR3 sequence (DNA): TGCAGCGTCGGCGTACTAGCGGGAAACTACGAGCAGTACTTC.

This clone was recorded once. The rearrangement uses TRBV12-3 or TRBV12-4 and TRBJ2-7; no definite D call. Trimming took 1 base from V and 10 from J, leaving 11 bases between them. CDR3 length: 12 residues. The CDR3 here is CASSLDSTRQYF. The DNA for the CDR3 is TGTGCCAGCAGTTTAGACAGTACGAGACAGTACTTC.

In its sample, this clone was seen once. The CDR3 protein is CASSLTGQGSSEELFF. The CDR3 DNA reads TGCGCCAGCAGCTTGACGGGACAGGGTTCCTCGGAGGAGCTGTTTTTT. The rearrangement links TRBV5-1 to TRBJ2-2, with 9 bases that match TRBD1. This CDR3 is 16 amino acids long. In germline, CDR1 is SGHRS, CDR2 YFSETQ. V was pared by 1 base and J by 10 bases, with 11 bases of the junction left unmatched.

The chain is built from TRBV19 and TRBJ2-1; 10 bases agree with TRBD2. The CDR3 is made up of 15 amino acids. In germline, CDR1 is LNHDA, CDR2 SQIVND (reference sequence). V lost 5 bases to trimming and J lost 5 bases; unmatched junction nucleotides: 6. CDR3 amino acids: CASSFVLAGDNEQFF. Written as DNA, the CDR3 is TGTGCCAGTAGTTTCGTCCTAGCGGGGGACAATGAGCAGTTCTTC.

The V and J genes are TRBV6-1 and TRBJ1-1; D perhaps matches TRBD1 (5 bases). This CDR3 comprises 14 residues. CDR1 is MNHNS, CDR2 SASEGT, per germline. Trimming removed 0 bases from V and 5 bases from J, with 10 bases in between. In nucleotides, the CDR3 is TGTGCCAGCAGTGAAGCTACCAGGGTGACTGAAGCTTTCTTT. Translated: CASSEATRVTEAFF.

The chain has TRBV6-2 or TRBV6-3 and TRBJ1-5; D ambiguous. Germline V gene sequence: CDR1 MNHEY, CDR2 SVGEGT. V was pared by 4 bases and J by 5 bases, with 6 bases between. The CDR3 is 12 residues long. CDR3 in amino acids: CASSFGHQPQHF. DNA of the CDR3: TGTGCCAGCAGTTTCGGCCATCAGCCCCAGCATTTT.